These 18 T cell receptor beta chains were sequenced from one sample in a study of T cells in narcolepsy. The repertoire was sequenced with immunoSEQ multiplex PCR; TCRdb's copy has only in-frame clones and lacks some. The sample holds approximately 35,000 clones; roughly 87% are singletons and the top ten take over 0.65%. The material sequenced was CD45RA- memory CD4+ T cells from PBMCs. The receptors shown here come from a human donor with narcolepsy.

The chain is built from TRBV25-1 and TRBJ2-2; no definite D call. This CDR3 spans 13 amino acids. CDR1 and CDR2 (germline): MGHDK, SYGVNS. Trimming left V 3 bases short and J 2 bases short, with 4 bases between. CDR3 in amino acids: CASSDRNTGELFF. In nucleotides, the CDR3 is TGTGCCAGCAGTGACAGAAACACCGGGGAGCTGTTTTTT.

This chain's CDR3 is CASRALETQYF. In DNA form, the CDR3 reads TGTGCCAGCAGGGCACTAGAGACCCAGTACTTC. This chain uses TRBV2 with TRBJ2-5; D not certain. Trimming took off 6 bases at V and 4 bases at J, with 6 bases between the two ends. Germline V lookup: CDR1 SNHLY, CDR2 FYNNEI. There are 11 residues in the CDR3.

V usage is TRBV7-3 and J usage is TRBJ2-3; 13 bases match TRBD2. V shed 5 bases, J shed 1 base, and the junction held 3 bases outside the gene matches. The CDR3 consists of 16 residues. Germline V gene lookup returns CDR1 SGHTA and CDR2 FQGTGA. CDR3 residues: CASSRTSGGGTDTQYF. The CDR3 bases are TGTGCCAGCAGCAGGACTAGCGGGGGAGGCACAGATACGCAGTATTTT. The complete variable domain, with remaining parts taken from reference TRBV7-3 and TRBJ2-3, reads GAGVSQTPSNKVTEKGKYVELRCDPISGHTALYWYRQSLGQGPEFLIYFQGTGAADDSGLPNDRFFAVRPEGSVSTLKIQRTERGDSAVYLCASSRTSGGGTDTQYFGPGTRLTVL.

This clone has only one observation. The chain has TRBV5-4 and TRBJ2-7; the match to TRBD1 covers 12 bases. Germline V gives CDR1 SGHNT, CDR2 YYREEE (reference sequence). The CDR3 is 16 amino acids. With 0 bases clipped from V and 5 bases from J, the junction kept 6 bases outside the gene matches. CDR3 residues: CASSLAGQGARNEQYF. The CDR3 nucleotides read TGTGCCAGCAGCTTGGCGGGACAGGGGGCTAGGAACGAGCAGTACTTC.

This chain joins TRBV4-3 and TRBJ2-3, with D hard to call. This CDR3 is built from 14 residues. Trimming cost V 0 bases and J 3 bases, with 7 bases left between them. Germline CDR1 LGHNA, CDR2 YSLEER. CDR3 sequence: CASSQDPTTDTQYF. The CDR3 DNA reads TGCGCCAGCAGCCAAGACCCGACAACAGATACGCAGTATTTT.

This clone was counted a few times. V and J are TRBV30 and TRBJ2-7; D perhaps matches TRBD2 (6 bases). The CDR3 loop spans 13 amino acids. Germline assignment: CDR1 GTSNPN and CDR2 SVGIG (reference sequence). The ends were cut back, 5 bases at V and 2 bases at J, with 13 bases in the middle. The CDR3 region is CAWAPGGTYEQYF. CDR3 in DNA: TGTGCCTGGGCTCCCGGGGGAACCTACGAGCAGTACTTC.

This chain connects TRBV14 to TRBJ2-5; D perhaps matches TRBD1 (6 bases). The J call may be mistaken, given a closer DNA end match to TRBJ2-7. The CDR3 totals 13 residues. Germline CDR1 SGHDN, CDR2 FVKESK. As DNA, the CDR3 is TGTGCCAGCAGCCAAAGGGGGTCCTACGAGCAGTACTTC. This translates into CASSQRGSYEQYF.

Here the CDR3 reads CASSLAFRETQYF. The CDR3 DNA sequence: TGTGCCAGCAGCTTAGCTTTCCGGGAGACCCAGTACTTC. The rearrangement links TRBV7-2 to TRBJ2-5, with D unclear. This CDR3 has 13 residues. From germline, CDR1 is SGHTA and CDR2 FQGNSA. V was shortened by 0 bases and J by 5 bases, with 7 bases between the two germline ends.

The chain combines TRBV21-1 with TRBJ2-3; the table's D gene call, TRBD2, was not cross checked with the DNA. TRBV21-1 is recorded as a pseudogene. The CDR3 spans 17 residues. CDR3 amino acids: CASSKDETSGREDTQYF. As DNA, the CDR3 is TGTGCCAGCAGCAAAGACGAGACTAGCGGGAGAGAAGATACGCAGTATTTT.

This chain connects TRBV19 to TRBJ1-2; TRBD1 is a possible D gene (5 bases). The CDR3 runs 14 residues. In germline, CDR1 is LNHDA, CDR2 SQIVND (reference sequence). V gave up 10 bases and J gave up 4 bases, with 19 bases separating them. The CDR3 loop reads CATRGGTGFYGYTF. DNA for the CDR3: TGTGCCACACGGGGCGGGACGGGGTTCTATGGCTACACCTTC.

The DNA of the CDR3 is TGTGCCAGCAGATCGGGACAGGGGGCATCCGAGCAGTACTTC. Translated, it gives CASRSGQGASEQYF. The V gene is TRBV6-1, the J gene TRBJ2-7; 12 nucleotides match TRBD1. V shed 6 bases, J shed 6 bases, and the junction held 6 bases outside the gene matches. Germline lookup yields CDR1 MNHNS and CDR2 SASEGT. The CDR3 has 14 residues.

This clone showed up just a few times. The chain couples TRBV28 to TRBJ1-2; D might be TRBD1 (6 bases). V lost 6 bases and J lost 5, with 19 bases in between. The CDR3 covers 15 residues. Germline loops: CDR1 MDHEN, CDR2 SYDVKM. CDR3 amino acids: CASSATTGLGYGYTF. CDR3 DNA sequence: TGTGCCAGCAGCGCGACTACAGGGTTGGGTTATGGCTACACCTTC.

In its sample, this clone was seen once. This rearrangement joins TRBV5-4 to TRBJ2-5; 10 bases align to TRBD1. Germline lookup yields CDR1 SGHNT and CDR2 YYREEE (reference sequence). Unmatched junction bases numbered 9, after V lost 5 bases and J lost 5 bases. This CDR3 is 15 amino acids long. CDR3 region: CASSLSGTGDETQYF. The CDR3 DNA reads TGTGCCAGCAGTCTTTCCGGGACAGGGGACGAGACCCAGTACTTC.

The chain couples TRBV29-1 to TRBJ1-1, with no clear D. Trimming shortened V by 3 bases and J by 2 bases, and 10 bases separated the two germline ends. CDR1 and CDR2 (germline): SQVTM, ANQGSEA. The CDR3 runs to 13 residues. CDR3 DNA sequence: TGCAGCGTTGAGAAGCATCGAAACACTGAAGCTTTCTTT. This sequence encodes CSVEKHRNTEAFF.

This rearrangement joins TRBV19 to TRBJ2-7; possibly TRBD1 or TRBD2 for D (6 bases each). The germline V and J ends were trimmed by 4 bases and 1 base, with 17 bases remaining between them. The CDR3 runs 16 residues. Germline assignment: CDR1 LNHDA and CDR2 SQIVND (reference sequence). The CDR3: CASSSQWGASSYEQYF. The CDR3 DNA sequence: TGTGCCAGTAGTAGCCAGTGGGGGGCATCTTCCTACGAGCAGTACTTC.

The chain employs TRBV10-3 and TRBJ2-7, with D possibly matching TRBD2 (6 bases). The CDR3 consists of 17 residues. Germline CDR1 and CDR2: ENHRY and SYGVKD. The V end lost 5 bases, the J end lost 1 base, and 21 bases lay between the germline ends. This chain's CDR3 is CAISPEPPGLSSYEQYF. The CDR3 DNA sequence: TGTGCCATCAGTCCTGAACCCCCGGGACTCTCTTCCTACGAGCAGTACTTC.

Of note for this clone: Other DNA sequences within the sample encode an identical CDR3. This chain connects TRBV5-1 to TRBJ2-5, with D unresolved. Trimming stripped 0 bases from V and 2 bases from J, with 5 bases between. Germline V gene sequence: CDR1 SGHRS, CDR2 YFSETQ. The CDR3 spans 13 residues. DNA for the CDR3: TGCGCCAGCAGCTTGGCCGAGCAAGAGACCCAGTACTTC. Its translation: CASSLAEQETQYF.

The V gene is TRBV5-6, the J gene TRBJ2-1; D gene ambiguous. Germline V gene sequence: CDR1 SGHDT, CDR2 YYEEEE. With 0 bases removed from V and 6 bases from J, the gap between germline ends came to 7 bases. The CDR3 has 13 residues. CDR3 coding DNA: TGTGCCAGCAGCTTGGGGGCCCTCAATGAGCAGTTCTTC. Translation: CASSLGALNEQFF. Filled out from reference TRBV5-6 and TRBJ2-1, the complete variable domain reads DAGVTQSPTHLIKTRGQQVTLRCSPKSGHDTVSWYQQALGQGPQFIFQYYEEEERQRGNFPDRFSGHQFPNYSSELNVNALLLGDSALYLCASSLGALNEQFFGPGTRLTVL.